This is a list of T cell receptor beta chains from one sample in a study of shared clonotypes between healthy human individuals. This table comes from immunoSEQ multiplex PCR, and its TCRdb copy is limited to in-frame clones, with some not included. The sample holds 600,000 to 750,000 clones; 80% to 95% are singletons and the top ten take approximately 35%. The sample consisted of memory CD8+ T cells from PBMCs. The receptors derive from a man younger than 35 in good health. Some clones in this sample may be carry-over from other donors' samples. Each CDR3 is given with its conserved first and last residue. The order of the fields is D gene, clone size, V gene, J gene, CDR3 DNA, CDR3 protein. D genes are given only for firm matches. For some rows the clone size is stated as once, few or many, or as a class when expanded; others skip it.

D: -
size: -
V: TRBV9
J: TRBJ2-1
DNA: TGTGCCAGCAGCGCTATGCGGACCGGCTACAATGAGCAGTTCTTC
CDR3: CASSAMRTGYNEQFF

D: -
size: -
V: TRBV27
J: TRBJ1-2
DNA: TGTGCCAGCAAGGGATCATACAACTATGGCTACACCTTC
CDR3: CASKGSYNYGYTF

D: -
size: -
V: TRBV28
J: TRBJ2-7
DNA: TGTGCCAGCAGTTTATTCAGGGGCGAGCAGTACTTC
CDR3: CASSLFRGEQYF

D: -
size: -
V: TRBV5-6
J: TRBJ2-2
DNA: TGTGCCAGCAGCACGACAAGCGGGGAGCTGTTTTTT
CDR3: CASSTTSGELFF

D: -
size: -
V: TRBV7-9
J: TRBJ1-5
DNA: TGTGCCAGCAGCTTAGGGGGTCTTCCCAATCAGCCCCAGCATTTT
CDR3: CASSLGGLPNQPQHF

D: -
size: -
V: TRBV19
J: TRBJ1-2
DNA: TGTGCCAGTAGTATGGAGGGATATAACTATGGCTACACCTTC
CDR3: CASSMEGYNYGYTF

D: -
size: -
V: TRBV4-1
J: TRBJ2-1
DNA: TGCGCCAGCAGCCACTACGAGAAATGGGAGCAGTTCTTC
CDR3: CASSHYEKWEQFF

D: TRBD1
size: -
V: TRBV28
J: TRBJ1-2
DNA: TGTGCCAGCAGTTTAAGGACAGGGCGATACTATGGCTACACCTTC
CDR3: CASSLRTGRYYGYTF

D: TRBD1
size: -
V: TRBV13
J: TRBJ2-1
DNA: TGTGCCAGCAGCCCCCGACAGGGGGCGCGGGGTGAGCAGTTCTTC
CDR3: CASSPRQGARGEQFF

D: TRBD1
size: -
V: TRBV11-3
J: TRBJ2-5
DNA: TGTGCCAGCAGCACAGGGACAGGGGAGGAGACCCAGTACTTC
CDR3: CASSTGTGEETQYF

D: -
size: -
V: TRBV28
J: TRBJ1-1
DNA: TGTGCCAGCAGTCCCCCTTGGGGGGCTGTGGGCACTGAAGCTTTCTTT
CDR3: CASSPPWGAVGTEAFF

D: TRBD1
size: many
V: TRBV28
J: TRBJ2-2
DNA: TGTGCCAGCAGTTTTGGGGACAGCCCCATAGGGGAGCTGTTTTTT
CDR3: CASSFGDSPIGELFF

D: -
size: -
V: TRBV5-5
J: TRBJ1-4
DNA: TGTGCCAGCAGCTCCACCTACGGGGAATTACTGTTTTTT
CDR3: CASSSTYGELLFF